These 5 T cell receptor beta chains originate from one sample sequenced in a study of blood T cells in healthy people across ages. Then a second PCR, running about 6 to 12 cycles, was carried out with a sample-barcoded 5' primer and a J-beta primer mix. TCRdb reanalysed the 5' RACE reads using MiXCR and keeps one entry per CDR3 protein. The sample yields about a million distinct CDR3 sequences, roughly 51% seen once. Sequences were obtained from blood. The receptors were gathered from a woman aged 60 to 75 in good health.

The rearrangement links TRBV6-1 to TRBJ1-6; D is undetermined. The CDR3 consists of 15 residues. Per the germline V gene, CDR1 is MNHNS and CDR2 is SASEGT. V dropped 6 bases and J dropped 0 bases, with 9 bases sitting between them. CDR3 DNA sequence: TGTGCCAGCAGCCCCGCTAGCTCCTATAATTCACCCCTCCACTTT. Residues: CASSPASSYNSPLHF.

This clonotype was detected a few times. The chain couples TRBV4-1 to TRBJ2-7; 14 bases are shared with TRBD2. The CDR3 is made up of 16 amino acids. V dropped 3 bases and J dropped 4; count of bases not matched to a gene: 5. Germline V gene data show CDR1 as MGHRA and CDR2 as YSYEKL. This chain's CDR3 is CASSQATSGRVYEQYF. CDR3 DNA sequence: TGCGCCAGCAGCCAGGCGACTAGCGGGAGGGTATACGAGCAGTACTTC.

The chain links TRBV28 to TRBJ2-7; 8 bases align to TRBD2. Germline V gene lookup returns CDR1 MDHEN and CDR2 SYDVKM. The CDR3 consists of 14 residues. J gave up 5 bases and V 7 bases, and 10 bases lay outside the gene matches. The CDR3 is CASKPERERHEQYF. CDR3 nucleotides: TGTGCCAGCAAGCCCGAGCGGGAGAGGCACGAGCAGTACTTC.

This clonotype was seen more than once but under ten times. The V call is TRBV14, the J call TRBJ1-1, with D unresolved. The V gene lost 1 base and the J gene lost 3 bases, with 15 bases spanning the gap. The CDR3 is 16 residues long. Germline loops: CDR1 SGHDN, CDR2 FVKESK. CDR3 in amino acids: CASSQVRLPLDTEAFF. Written as DNA, the CDR3 is TGTGCCAGCAGCCAAGTTCGGTTACCCCTGGACACTGAAGCTTTCTTT.

This clonotype was counted at least ten times. The V call is TRBV28, the J call TRBJ2-7; D not resolved. V was clipped by 6 bases and J by 3 bases, with 6 bases between them. In germline, CDR1 is MDHEN, CDR2 SYDVKM. The CDR3 sequence is 11 residues long. The CDR3 nucleotides read TGTGCCAGCAGCACAAACTACGAGCAGTACTTC. Protein: CASSTNYEQYF.